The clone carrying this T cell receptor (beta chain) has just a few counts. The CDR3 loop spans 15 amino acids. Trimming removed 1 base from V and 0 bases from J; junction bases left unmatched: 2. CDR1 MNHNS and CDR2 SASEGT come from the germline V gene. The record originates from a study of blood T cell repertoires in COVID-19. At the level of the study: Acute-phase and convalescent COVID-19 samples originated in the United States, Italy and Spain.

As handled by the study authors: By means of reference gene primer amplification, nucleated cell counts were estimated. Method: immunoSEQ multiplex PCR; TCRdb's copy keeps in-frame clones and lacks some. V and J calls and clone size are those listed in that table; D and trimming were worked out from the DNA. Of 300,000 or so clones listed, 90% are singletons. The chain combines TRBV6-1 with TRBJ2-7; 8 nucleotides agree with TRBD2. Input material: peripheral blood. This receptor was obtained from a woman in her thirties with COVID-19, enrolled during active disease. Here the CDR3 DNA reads TGTGCCAGCAGTGAAGATCTAGCGGGCTCCTACGAGCAGTACTTC. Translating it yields CASSEDLAGSYEQYF.